This T cell receptor beta chain was captured in a study of early T cells in non-severe SARS-CoV-2 infection. Germline CDR1 MDHEN, CDR2 SYDVKM. This CDR3 has 15 residues. The ends were cut back, 3 bases at V and 9 bases at J, with 18 bases in the middle. This clonotype occurred a few times. TCRdb reprocessed the 5' RACE reads with MiXCR, giving one entry per CDR3 protein. In the table there are tens of thousands of distinct CDR3 sequences, less than 15% of which are singletons. V usage is TRBV28 and J usage is TRBJ2-4; weak D call: TRBD1 (5 bases). The sequence came from an adult who was a healthcare worker with PCR-confirmed SARS-CoV-2 infection or an uninfected control (not recorded which). The source material was whole blood, sampled at baseline. The DNA for the CDR3 is TGTGCCAGCAGTTTCTCTACAGGATTTCCAAGCATTCAGTACTTC. Its protein is CASSFSTGFPSIQYF.